This is a list of T cell receptor beta chains from one sample in a study of T cell repertoires in cytomegalovirus infection. These receptors have no known antigen. Using its own MiXCR run on the reads, TCRdb lists one record per CDR3 protein. There are about a million distinct CDR3 sequences in the sample; 25% to 40% occur only once, and 13% lies in the top ten. The specimen comprised cultured CD8+ T cells from PBMCs, sampled from culture after CMV antigen stimulation. These receptors originate from a human donor in good health (CMV status not recorded). Some clones in this sample may be carry-over from other donors' samples. The CDR3 runs from the conserved cysteine through the conserved F or W. Each record gives: J gene, V gene, CDR3 length, CDR3 protein.

J gene: TRBJ1-1; V gene: TRBV28; CDR3 length: 14; CDR3 protein: CASSSTQVPFRAFF
J gene: TRBJ2-2; V gene: TRBV7-3; CDR3 length: 13; CDR3 protein: CASSWGGAGELFF
J gene: TRBJ1-5; V gene: TRBV27; CDR3 length: 14; CDR3 protein: CASSFGSPHQPQHF
J gene: TRBJ1-1; V gene: TRBV6-1; CDR3 length: 11; CDR3 protein: CATGKGAEAFF
J gene: TRBJ2-5; V gene: TRBV7-6; CDR3 length: 14; CDR3 protein: CASSFRQSMETQYF
J gene: TRBJ1-1; V gene: TRBV20-1; CDR3 length: 16; CDR3 protein: CSASGTGFRANTEAFF
J gene: TRBJ2-3; V gene: TRBV6-6; CDR3 length: 14; CDR3 protein: CASSDDRREDTQYF
J gene: TRBJ1-2; V gene: TRBV12-3/TRBV12-4; CDR3 length: 14; CDR3 protein: CASSSGRSVRGYTF
J gene: TRBJ1-2; V gene: TRBV27; CDR3 length: 16; CDR3 protein: CASSLFPAGELFGYTF
J gene: TRBJ1-1; V gene: TRBV27; CDR3 length: 16; CDR3 protein: CASSFIWTGLNTEAFF
J gene: TRBJ2-1; V gene: TRBV5-5; CDR3 length: 14; CDR3 protein: CASSLGPGENEQFF
J gene: TRBJ1-5; V gene: TRBV5-5; CDR3 length: 17; CDR3 protein: CASSLAAGGDSNQPQHF
J gene: TRBJ1-1; V gene: TRBV19; CDR3 length: 14; CDR3 protein: CASSLPPGHNEAFF
J gene: TRBJ2-1; V gene: TRBV6-4; CDR3 length: 16; CDR3 protein: CASSDMVSSSYNEQFF
J gene: TRBJ2-1; V gene: TRBV9; CDR3 length: 16; CDR3 protein: CASSVAGLGLYNEQFF
J gene: TRBJ2-1; V gene: TRBV5-4; CDR3 length: 14; CDR3 protein: CASSPSQGDNEQFF
J gene: TRBJ2-1; V gene: TRBV7-2; CDR3 length: 11; CDR3 protein: CASRRTNEQFF
J gene: TRBJ1-4; V gene: TRBV7-9; CDR3 length: 15; CDR3 protein: CASSARQGALEKLFF
J gene: TRBJ2-3; V gene: TRBV7-9; CDR3 length: 15; CDR3 protein: CASSLGAGEGRPQYF
J gene: TRBJ1-5; V gene: TRBV6-5; CDR3 length: 15; CDR3 protein: CVSSYLGIFDQPQHF
J gene: TRBJ2-1; V gene: TRBV7-9; CDR3 length: 16; CDR3 protein: CASSITGTGPRNEQFF
J gene: TRBJ1-2; V gene: TRBV12-3/TRBV12-4; CDR3 length: 21; CDR3 protein: CASSSTDRALHPTFANYGYTF
J gene: TRBJ2-5; V gene: TRBV27; CDR3 length: 16; CDR3 protein: CASSLSGGALEETQYF
J gene: TRBJ1-6; V gene: TRBV6-1; CDR3 length: 15; CDR3 protein: CASSLPGPTDSPLHF
J gene: TRBJ2-1; V gene: TRBV7-9; CDR3 length: 15; CDR3 protein: CASSLGLAIDNEQFF
J gene: TRBJ1-5; V gene: TRBV9; CDR3 length: 13; CDR3 protein: CASSVTPQQPQHF
J gene: TRBJ1-1; V gene: TRBV2; CDR3 length: 17; CDR3 protein: CASSEMEGGTLNTEAFF
J gene: TRBJ2-3; V gene: TRBV5-1; CDR3 length: 17; CDR3 protein: CASSFLTGGSSTDTQYF
J gene: TRBJ1-6; V gene: TRBV24-1; CDR3 length: 15; CDR3 protein: CATSDTPETRSPLHF
J gene: TRBJ1-5; V gene: TRBV4-1; CDR3 length: 14; CDR3 protein: CASSQDVGGQPQHF
J gene: TRBJ2-1; V gene: TRBV7-8; CDR3 length: 15; CDR3 protein: CVSSSGQGINNEQFF
J gene: TRBJ1-2; V gene: TRBV20-1; CDR3 length: 15; CDR3 protein: CSARGDGRANYGYTF
J gene: TRBJ2-5; V gene: TRBV3-1; CDR3 length: 16; CDR3 protein: CASSQGSRGRLETQYF
J gene: TRBJ2-2; V gene: TRBV2; CDR3 length: 18; CDR3 protein: CASSEALQGTSRGGELFF
J gene: TRBJ2-3; V gene: TRBV11-3; CDR3 length: 14; CDR3 protein: CASSSSLGEDTQYF
J gene: TRBJ2-7; V gene: TRBV20-1; CDR3 length: 13; CDR3 protein: CSAIRQTSYEQYF
J gene: TRBJ2-5; V gene: TRBV27; CDR3 length: 15; CDR3 protein: CASSLWASGGETQYF
J gene: TRBJ1-5; V gene: TRBV2; CDR3 length: 15; CDR3 protein: CASSEFRDNWQPQHF
J gene: TRBJ2-3; V gene: TRBV7-2; CDR3 length: 15; CDR3 protein: CASSLGVYGTDTQYF
J gene: TRBJ2-3; V gene: TRBV27; CDR3 length: 15; CDR3 protein: CASSPLDILEDTQYF
J gene: TRBJ1-2; V gene: TRBV7-9; CDR3 length: 13; CDR3 protein: CASSGDRGFGYTF
J gene: TRBJ2-1; V gene: TRBV24-1; CDR3 length: 16; CDR3 protein: CATNDFRDSNNNEQFF
J gene: TRBJ1-5; V gene: TRBV4-3; CDR3 length: 16; CDR3 protein: CASSQEGANRGQPQHF
J gene: TRBJ2-1; V gene: TRBV6-1; CDR3 length: 18; CDR3 protein: CASNSDRGGPLSQNEQFF
J gene: TRBJ2-3; V gene: TRBV20-1; CDR3 length: 14; CDR3 protein: CSAREWQGMDTQYF